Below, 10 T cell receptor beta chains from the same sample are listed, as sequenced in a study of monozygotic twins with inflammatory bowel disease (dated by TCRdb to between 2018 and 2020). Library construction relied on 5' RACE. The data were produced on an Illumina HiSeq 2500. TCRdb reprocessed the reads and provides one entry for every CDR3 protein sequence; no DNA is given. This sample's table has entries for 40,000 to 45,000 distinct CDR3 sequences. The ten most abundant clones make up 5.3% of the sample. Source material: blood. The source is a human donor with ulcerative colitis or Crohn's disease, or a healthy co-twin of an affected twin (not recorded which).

The CDR3 sequence: CASSLGDRRTGELFF. V usage is TRBV12-3 or TRBV12-4 and J usage is TRBJ2-2; TCRdb's D gene call, TRBD1, goes unchecked for lack of DNA. CDR3 length: 15 residues.

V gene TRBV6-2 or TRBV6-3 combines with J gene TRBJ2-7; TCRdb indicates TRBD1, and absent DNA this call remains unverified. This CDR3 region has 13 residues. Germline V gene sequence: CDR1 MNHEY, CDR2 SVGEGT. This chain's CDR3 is CASHGTAGYEQYF.

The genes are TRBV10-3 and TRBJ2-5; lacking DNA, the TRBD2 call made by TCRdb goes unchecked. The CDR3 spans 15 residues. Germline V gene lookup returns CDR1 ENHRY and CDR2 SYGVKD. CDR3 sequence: CAISEPSGGRETQYF.

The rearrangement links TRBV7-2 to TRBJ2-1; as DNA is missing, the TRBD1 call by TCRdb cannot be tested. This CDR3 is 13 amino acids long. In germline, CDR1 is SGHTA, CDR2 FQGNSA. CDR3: CASSLEVGGEKFF.

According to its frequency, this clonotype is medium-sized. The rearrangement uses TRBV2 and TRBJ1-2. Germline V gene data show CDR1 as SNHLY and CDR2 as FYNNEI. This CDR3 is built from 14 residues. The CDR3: CASSALSGTYGYTF.

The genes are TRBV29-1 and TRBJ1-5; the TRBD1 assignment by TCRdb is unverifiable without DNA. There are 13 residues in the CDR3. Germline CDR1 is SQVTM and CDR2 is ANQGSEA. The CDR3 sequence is CSVATGSHQPQHF.

This CDR3 is CASSPRGSETQYF. This chain joins TRBV7-2 and TRBJ2-5; there is no DNA to check the TCRdb D call of TRBD1. Germline V lookup: CDR1 SGHTA, CDR2 FQGNSA. The CDR3 runs 13 residues.

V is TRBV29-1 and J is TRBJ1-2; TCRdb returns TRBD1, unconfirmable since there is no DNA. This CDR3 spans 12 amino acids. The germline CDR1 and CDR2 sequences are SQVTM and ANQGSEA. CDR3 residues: CSALTGGYGYTF.

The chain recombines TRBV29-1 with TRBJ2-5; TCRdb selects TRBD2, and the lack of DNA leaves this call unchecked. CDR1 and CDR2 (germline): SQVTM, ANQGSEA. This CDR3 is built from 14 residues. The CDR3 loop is CSVKTSGGQETQYF.

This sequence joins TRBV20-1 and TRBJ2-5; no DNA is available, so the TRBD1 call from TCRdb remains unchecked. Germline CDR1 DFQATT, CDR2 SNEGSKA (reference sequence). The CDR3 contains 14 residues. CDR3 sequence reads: CSASRGVIQETQYF.